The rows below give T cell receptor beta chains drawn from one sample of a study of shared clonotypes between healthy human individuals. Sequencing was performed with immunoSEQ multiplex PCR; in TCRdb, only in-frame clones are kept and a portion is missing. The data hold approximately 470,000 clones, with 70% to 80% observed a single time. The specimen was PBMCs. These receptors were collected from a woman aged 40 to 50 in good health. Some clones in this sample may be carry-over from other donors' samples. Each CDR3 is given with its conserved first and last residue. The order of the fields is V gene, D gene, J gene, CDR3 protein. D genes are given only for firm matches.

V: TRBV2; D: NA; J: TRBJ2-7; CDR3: CASSDRAQRADEQYF
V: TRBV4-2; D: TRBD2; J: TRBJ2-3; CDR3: CASSPTSGRASDTQYF
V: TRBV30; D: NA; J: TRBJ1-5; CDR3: CAYRRWGQPQHF
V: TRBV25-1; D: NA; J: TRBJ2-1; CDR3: CASSAGGYNEQFF
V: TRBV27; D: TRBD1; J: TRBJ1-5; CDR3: CASSLRVAGGLNQPQHF
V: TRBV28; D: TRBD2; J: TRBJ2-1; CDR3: CASSFTRAGTYNEQFF
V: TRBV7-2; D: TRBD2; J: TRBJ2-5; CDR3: CASSLGVLAGAGETQYF
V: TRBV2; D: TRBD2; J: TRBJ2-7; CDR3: CASSKREIYEQYF
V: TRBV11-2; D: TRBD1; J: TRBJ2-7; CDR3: CASSLDWGQGSEQYF
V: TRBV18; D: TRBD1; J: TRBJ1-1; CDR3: CASSQGSRGLNTEAFF
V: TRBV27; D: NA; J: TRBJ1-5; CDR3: CASSDLSLRQPQHF
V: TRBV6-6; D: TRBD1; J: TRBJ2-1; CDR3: CASSYGTGGGGEQFF
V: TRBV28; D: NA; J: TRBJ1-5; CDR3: CASRPTGHSNQPQHF
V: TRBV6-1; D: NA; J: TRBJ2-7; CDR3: CASISEGGGEQYF
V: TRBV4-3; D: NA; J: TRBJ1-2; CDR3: CASSQDSANYGYTF
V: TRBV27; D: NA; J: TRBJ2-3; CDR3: CASSLSRRSTDTQYF
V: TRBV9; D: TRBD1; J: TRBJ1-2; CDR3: CASSAQTGQYGRYTF
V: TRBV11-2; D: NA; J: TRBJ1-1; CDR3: CASSLVGGDGTEAFF
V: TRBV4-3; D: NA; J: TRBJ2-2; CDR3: CASSQMKGISGELFF
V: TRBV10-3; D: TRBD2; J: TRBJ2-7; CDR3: CATLAVSPYEQYF
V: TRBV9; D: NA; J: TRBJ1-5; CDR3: CASSARGGDYQPQHF
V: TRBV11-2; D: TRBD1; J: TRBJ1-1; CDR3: CASSRTGTGGTGTEAFF
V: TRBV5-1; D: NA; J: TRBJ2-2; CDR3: CASSLSTRGAGDTGELFF
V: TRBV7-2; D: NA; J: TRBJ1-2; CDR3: CASSRGRDYGYTF
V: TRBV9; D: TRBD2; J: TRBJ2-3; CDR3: CASSVSSTSGTNF
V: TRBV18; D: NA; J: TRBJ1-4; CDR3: CASSPSGGGGEKLFF
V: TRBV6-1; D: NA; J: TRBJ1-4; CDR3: CASSEARQLLEKLFF
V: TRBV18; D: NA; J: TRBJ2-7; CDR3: CASSPEGGRLYEQYF
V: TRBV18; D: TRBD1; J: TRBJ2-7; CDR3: CASSLGQGAVDEQYF
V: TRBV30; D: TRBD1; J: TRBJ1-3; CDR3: CAWSPRGRRGNTIYF
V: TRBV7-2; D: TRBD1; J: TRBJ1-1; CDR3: CASSGRTGENTEAFF
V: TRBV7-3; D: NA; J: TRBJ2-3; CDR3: CASSRDRADTQYF
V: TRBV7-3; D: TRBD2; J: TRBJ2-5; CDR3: CASSHGGGRAQETQYF
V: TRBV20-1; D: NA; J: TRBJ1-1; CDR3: CSATTAEAFF
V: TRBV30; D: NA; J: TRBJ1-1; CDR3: CAWNAAAGTEAFF
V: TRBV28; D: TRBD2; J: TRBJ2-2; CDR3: CASRPSGATNTGELFF
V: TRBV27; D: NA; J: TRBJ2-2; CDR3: CASSAYRVGTGELFF
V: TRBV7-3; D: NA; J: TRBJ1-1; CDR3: CASSRRADTEAFF
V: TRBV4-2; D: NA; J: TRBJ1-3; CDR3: CASSQEGYSGNTIYF
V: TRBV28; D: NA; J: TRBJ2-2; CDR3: CASSPRRATNTGELFF
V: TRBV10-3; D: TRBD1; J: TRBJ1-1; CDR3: CAISDRGDTEAFF
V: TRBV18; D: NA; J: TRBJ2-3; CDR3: CASSPGGRGSGTDTQYF
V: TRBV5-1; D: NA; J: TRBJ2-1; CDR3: CASSFQRTRDNEQFF
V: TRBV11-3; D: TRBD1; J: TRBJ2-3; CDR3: CASSLPWDRVYLGTDTQYF
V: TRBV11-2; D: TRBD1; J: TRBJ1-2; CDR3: CASSPGQGHINYGYTF
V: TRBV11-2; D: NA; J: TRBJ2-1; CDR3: CASSLMRVNEQFF
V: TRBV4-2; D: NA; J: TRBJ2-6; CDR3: CASSELDFSGANVLTF
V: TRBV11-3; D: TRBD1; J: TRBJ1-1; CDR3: CASSLAWTGRGAEAFF
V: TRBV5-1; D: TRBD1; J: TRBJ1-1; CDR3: CASSYRTGENTEAFF
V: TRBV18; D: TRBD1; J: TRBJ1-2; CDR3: CASSANRGGENYGYTF
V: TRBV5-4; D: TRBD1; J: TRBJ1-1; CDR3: CASSLGTGQEAFF
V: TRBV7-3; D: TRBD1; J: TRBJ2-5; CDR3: CASSLGSGTGQQETQYF
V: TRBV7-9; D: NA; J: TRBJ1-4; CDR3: CASSPPRGTNEKLFF
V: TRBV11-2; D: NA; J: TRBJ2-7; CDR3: CASSSSWGTYEQYF
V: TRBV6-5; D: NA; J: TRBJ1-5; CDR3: CASSFGNQPQHF
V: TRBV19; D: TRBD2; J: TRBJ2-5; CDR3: CASSEASGTQETQYF
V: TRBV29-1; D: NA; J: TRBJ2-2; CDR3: CSVAREVTGELFF
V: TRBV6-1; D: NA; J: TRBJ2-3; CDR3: CASSAQALYPTDTQYF
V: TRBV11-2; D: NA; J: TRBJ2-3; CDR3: CASSFNRVGTDTQYF